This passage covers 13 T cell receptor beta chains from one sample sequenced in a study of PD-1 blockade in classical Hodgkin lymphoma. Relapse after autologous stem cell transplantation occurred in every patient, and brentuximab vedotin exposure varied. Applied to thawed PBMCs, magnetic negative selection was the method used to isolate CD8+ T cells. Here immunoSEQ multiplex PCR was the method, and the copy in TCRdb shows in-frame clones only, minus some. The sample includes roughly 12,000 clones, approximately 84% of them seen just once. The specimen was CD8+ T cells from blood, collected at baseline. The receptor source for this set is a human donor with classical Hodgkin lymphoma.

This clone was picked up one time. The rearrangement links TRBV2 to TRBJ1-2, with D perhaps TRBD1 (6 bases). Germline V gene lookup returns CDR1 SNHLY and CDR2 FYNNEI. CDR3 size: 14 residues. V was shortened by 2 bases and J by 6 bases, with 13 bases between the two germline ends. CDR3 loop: CASSEFGGLDGYTF. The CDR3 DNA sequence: TGTGCCAGCAGTGAATTTGGGGGGCTGGATGGCTACACCTTC. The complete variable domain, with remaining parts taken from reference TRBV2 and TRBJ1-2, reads EPEVTQTPSHQVTQMGQEVILRCVPISNHLYFYWYRQILGQKVEFLVSFYNNEISEKSEIFDDQFSVERPDGSNFTLKIRSTKLEDSAMYFCASSEFGGLDGYTFGSGTRLTVV.

The CDR3 region has the DNA TGTGCCAGCAGTTACGCGGGACTAGCGGGAGGGAATGAGCAGTTCTTC. This codes for CASSYAGLAGGNEQFF. The chain has TRBV6-5 and TRBJ2-1; 16 positions match TRBD2. This CDR3 spans 16 amino acids. The germline CDR1 and CDR2 sequences are MNHEY and SVGAGI. V was clipped by 2 bases and J by 7 bases; unmatched bases: 2.

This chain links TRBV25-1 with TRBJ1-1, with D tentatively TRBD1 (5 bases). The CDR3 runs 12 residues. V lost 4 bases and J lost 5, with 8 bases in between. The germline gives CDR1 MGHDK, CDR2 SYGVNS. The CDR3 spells CASSAGQTEAFF. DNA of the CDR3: TGTGCCAGCAGTGCCGGACAAACTGAAGCTTTCTTT.

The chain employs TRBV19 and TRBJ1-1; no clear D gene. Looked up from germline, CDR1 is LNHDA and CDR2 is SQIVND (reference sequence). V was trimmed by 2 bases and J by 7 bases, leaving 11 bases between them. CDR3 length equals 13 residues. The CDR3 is CASSILGVFEAFF. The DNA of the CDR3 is TGTGCCAGTAGTATACTAGGCGTTTTTGAAGCTTTCTTT.

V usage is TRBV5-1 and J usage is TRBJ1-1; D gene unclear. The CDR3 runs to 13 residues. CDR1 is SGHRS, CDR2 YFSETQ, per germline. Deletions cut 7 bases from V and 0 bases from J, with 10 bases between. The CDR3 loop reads CASRDLVNTEAFF. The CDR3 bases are TGCGCCAGCCGAGACTTGGTGAACACTGAAGCTTTCTTT.

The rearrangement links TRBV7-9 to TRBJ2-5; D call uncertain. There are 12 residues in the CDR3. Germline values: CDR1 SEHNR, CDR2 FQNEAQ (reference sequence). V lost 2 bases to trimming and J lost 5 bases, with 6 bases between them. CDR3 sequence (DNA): TGTGCCAGCAGCTTAAGTCATGAGACCCAGTACTTC. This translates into CASSLSHETQYF.

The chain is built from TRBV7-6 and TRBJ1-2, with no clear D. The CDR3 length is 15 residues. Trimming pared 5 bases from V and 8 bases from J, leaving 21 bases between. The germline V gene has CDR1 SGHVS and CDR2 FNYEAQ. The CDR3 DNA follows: TGTGCCAGCAGCGAAACACGGGAGCCTTTAGGAGGCTACACCTTC. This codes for CASSETREPLGGYTF.

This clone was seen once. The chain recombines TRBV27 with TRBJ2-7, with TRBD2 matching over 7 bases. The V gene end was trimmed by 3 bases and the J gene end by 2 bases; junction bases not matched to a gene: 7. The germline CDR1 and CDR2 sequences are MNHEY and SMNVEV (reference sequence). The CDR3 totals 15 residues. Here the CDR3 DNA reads TGTGCCAGCAGTTTCCGGGCGGGAGAGACCTACGAGCAGTACTTC. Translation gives CASSFRAGETYEQYF.

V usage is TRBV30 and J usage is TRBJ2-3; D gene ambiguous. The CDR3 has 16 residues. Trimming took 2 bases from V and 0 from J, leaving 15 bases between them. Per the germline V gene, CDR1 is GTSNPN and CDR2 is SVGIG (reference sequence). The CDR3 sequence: CAWSPAGSSSTDTQYF. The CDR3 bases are TGTGCCTGGAGTCCCGCCGGGTCTTCTAGCACAGATACGCAGTATTTT.

The CDR3 reads CASSLGVASYNEQFF. The CDR3 nucleotides are TGTGCCAGCAGCTTGGGAGTAGCGAGTTACAATGAGCAGTTCTTC. The genes are TRBV5-5 and TRBJ2-1; possible D gene TRBD2, 5 bases. Germline CDR1 SGHKS, CDR2 YYEKEE (reference sequence). V shed 0 bases and J shed 4 bases, with 11 bases lying between them. The CDR3 covers 15 residues.

The CDR3 bases are TGTGCCAGCAGTGACAGGACAGGGGGCTTGGGGGAGCAGTACTTC. Protein product: CASSDRTGGLGEQYF. The V call is TRBV28, the J call TRBJ2-7; 11 bases line up with TRBD1. V gave up 5 bases and J gave up 7 bases; unmatched junction bases: 10. Germline CDR1 reads MDHEN; CDR2 reads SYDVKM. This CDR3 comprises 15 residues. The full variable domain, completed using reference TRBV28 and TRBJ2-7, is DVKVTQSSRYLVKRTGEKVFLECVQDMDHENMFWYRQDPGLGLRLIYFSYDVKMKEKGDIPEGYSVSREKKERFSLILESASTNQTSMYLCASSDRTGGLGEQYFGPGTRLTVT.

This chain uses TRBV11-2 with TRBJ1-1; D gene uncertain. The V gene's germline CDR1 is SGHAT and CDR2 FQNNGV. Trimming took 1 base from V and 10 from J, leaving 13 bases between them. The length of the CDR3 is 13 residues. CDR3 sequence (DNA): TGTGCCAGCAGCTTAGGCGGGTGGGCGGGAGCTTTCTTT. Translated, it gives CASSLGGWAGAFF.

CDR3 protein: CASSVPTANTEAFF. Written as DNA, the CDR3 is TGTGCCAGCAGTGTCCCGACGGCCAACACTGAAGCTTTCTTT. The chain is built from TRBV25-1 and TRBJ1-1; D call uncertain. Trimming left V 4 bases short and J 2 bases short, with 11 bases between. The CDR3 consists of 14 residues. The germline gives CDR1 MGHDK, CDR2 SYGVNS.